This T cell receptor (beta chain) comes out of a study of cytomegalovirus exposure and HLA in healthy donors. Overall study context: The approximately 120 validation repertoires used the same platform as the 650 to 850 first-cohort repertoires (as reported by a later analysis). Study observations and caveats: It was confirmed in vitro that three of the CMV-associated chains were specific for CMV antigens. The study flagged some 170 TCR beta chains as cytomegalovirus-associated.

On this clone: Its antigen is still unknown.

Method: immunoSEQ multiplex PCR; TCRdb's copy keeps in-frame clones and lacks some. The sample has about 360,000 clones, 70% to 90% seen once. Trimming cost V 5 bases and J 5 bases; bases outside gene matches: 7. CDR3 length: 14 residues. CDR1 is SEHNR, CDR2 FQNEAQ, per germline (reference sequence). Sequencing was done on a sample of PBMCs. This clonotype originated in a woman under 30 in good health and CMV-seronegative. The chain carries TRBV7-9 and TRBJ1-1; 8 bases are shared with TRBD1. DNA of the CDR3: TGTGCCAGCAGCGCAACAGGGGGTTGGACTGAAGCTTTCTTT. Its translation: CASSATGGWTEAFF.